This TCR beta chain was observed in a study of monozygotic twins with inflammatory bowel disease. From the 5' RACE reads, TCRdb lists one entry per CDR3 protein and no DNA. The sample yields 190,000 or so distinct CDR3 sequences, of which the top ten take up around 1.5%. This CDR3 contains 14 residues. The sequenced sample consisted of blood. The TCR sequence derives from a human donor with ulcerative colitis or Crohn's disease, or a healthy co-twin of an affected twin (not recorded which). This rearrangement joins TRBV12-3 or TRBV12-4 to TRBJ1-1. Here the CDR3 reads CASSLSRANPEAFF.